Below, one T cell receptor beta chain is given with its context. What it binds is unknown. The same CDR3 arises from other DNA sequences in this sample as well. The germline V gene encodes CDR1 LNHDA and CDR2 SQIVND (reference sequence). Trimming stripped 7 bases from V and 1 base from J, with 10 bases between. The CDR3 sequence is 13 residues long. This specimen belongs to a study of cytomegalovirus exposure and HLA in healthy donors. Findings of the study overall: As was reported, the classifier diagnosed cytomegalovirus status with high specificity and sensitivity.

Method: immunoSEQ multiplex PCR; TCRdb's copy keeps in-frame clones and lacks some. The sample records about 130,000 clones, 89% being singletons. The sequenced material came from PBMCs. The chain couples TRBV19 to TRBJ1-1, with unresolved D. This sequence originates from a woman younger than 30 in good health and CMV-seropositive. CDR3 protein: CASIRLPNTEAFF. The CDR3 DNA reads TGTGCCAGTATCAGACTTCCGAACACTGAAGCTTTCTTT.